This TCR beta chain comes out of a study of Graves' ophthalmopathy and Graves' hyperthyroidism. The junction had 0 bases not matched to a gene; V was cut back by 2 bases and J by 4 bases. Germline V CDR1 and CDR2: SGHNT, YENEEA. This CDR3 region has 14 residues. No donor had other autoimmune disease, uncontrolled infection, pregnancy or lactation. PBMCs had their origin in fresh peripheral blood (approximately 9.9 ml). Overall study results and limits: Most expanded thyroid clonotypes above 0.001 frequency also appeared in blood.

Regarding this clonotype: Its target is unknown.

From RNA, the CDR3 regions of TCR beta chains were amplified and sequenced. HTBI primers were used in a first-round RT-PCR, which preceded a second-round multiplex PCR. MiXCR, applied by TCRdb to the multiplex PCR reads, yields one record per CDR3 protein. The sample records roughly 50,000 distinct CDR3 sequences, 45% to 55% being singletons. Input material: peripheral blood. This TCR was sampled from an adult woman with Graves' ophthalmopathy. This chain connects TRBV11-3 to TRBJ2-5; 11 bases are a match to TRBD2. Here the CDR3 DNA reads TGTGCCAGCAGCTTAACTAGCGGGAGAGAGACCCAGTACTTC. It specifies CASSLTSGRETQYF.